A selection of T cell receptor beta chains follows, all from one sample in a study of blood T cell repertoires in COVID-19. The repertoire was sequenced with immunoSEQ multiplex PCR; TCRdb's copy has only in-frame clones and lacks some. The sample carries around 81,000 clones, around nine tenths recorded once. Specimen: peripheral blood. These receptors were taken from a woman in her fifties or sixties with acute or convalescent COVID-19. Both conserved end residues are part of each CDR3. A D gene is named only where the DNA matches it firmly. Only some rows state a clone size, as once, few, many or a class for expanded clones.

clone_size: NA; d_call: TRBD2; v_call: TRBV9; j_call: TRBJ2-3; cdr3_aa: CASTIGRGAGGLDTQYF; cdr3_nt: TGTGCCAGCACGATCGGTCGTGGAGCGGGGGGACTAGATACGCAGTATTTT
clone_size: NA; d_call: TRBD1; v_call: TRBV19; j_call: TRBJ2-1; cdr3_aa: CASSIRSQGANEQFF; cdr3_nt: TGTGCCAGTAGTATCCGAAGCCAGGGGGCGAATGAGCAGTTCTTC
clone_size: NA; d_call: NA; v_call: TRBV7-2; j_call: TRBJ1-2; cdr3_aa: CASSEGGGPNYGYTF; cdr3_nt: TGTGCCAGCAGCGAAGGGGGGGGTCCTAACTATGGCTACACCTTC
clone_size: NA; d_call: NA; v_call: TRBV7-3; j_call: TRBJ2-4; cdr3_aa: CASSRGGDENIQYF; cdr3_nt: TGTGCCAGCAGTAGAGGGGGGGACGAAAACATTCAGTACTTC
clone_size: NA; d_call: NA; v_call: TRBV7-2; j_call: TRBJ2-3; cdr3_aa: CASSLGARAGGDTQYF; cdr3_nt: TGTGCCAGCAGCTTAGGGGCACGGGCTGGAGGGGATACGCAGTATTTT
clone_size: NA; d_call: NA; v_call: TRBV29-1; j_call: TRBJ1-2; cdr3_aa: CSIQGDNYGYTF; cdr3_nt: TGCAGCATCCAGGGCGATAACTATGGCTACACCTTC
clone_size: NA; d_call: TRBD1; v_call: TRBV5-4; j_call: TRBJ2-2; cdr3_aa: CASSPTRDRNTGELFF; cdr3_nt: TGTGCCAGCAGCCCGACCAGGGACAGGAACACCGGGGAGCTGTTTTTT
clone_size: NA; d_call: NA; v_call: TRBV10-3; j_call: TRBJ1-6; cdr3_aa: CAISEPTAASEDSPLHF; cdr3_nt: TGTGCCATCAGTGAGCCTACCGCGGCCAGCGAGGATTCACCCCTCCACTTT
clone_size: once; d_call: TRBD1; v_call: TRBV9; j_call: TRBJ2-2; cdr3_aa: CASSHRGETGELFF; cdr3_nt: TGTGCCAGCAGCCACAGGGGAGAGACCGGGGAGCTGTTTTTT
clone_size: once; d_call: TRBD2; v_call: TRBV7-2; j_call: TRBJ2-7; cdr3_aa: CASSPGTSGGKFSYEQYF; cdr3_nt: TGTGCCAGCAGCCCTGGGACTAGCGGGGGCAAATTCTCCTACGAGCAGTACTTC
clone_size: NA; d_call: NA; v_call: TRBV5-5; j_call: TRBJ2-7; cdr3_aa: CASSLAGGVSGYEQYF; cdr3_nt: TGTGCCAGCAGCTTGGCCGGGGGTGTAAGCGGTTACGAGCAGTACTTC
clone_size: NA; d_call: NA; v_call: TRBV5-6; j_call: TRBJ1-5; cdr3_aa: CASSTGPEQPQHF; cdr3_nt: TGTGCCAGCTCCACAGGGCCCGAGCAGCCCCAGCATTTT
clone_size: few; d_call: NA; v_call: TRBV20-1; j_call: TRBJ1-2; cdr3_aa: CSARDLYTF; cdr3_nt: TGCAGTGCTAGGGACTTATACACCTTC
clone_size: NA; d_call: NA; v_call: TRBV7-2; j_call: TRBJ2-1; cdr3_aa: CASSPGVQGGDEQFF; cdr3_nt: TGTGCCAGCAGCCCCGGCGTCCAGGGTGGAGATGAGCAGTTCTTC
clone_size: NA; d_call: NA; v_call: TRBV25-1; j_call: TRBJ2-7; cdr3_aa: CASSESPSYEQYF; cdr3_nt: TGTGCCAGCAGTGAATCCCCCAGCTACGAGCAGTACTTC
clone_size: NA; d_call: TRBD1; v_call: TRBV5-1; j_call: TRBJ1-4; cdr3_aa: CASSLERTGEKLFF; cdr3_nt: TGCGCCAGCAGCTTGGAACGGACAGGGGAAAAACTGTTTTTT
clone_size: few; d_call: TRBD1; v_call: TRBV10-1; j_call: TRBJ2-7; cdr3_aa: CASSIPGGSDEQYF; cdr3_nt: TGCGCCAGCAGTATCCCAGGGGGTTCGGACGAGCAGTACTTC
clone_size: NA; d_call: TRBD2; v_call: TRBV28; j_call: TRBJ2-3; cdr3_aa: CASSLGLAGGRDTQYF; cdr3_nt: TGTGCCAGCAGTTTAGGACTAGCGGGGGGTCGAGATACGCAGTATTTT
clone_size: NA; d_call: TRBD1; v_call: TRBV4-1; j_call: TRBJ1-5; cdr3_aa: CASSQETGGNQPQHF; cdr3_nt: TGCGCCAGCAGCCAGGAGACAGGGGGCAACCAGCCCCAGCATTTT
clone_size: NA; d_call: TRBD2; v_call: TRBV27; j_call: TRBJ2-1; cdr3_aa: CASSLRLAGGSEQFF; cdr3_nt: TGTGCCAGCAGTTTGAGACTAGCGGGGGGTTCTGAGCAGTTCTTC